What follows are 27 T cell receptor beta chains derived from one specimen sequenced in a study of cytomegalovirus exposure and HLA in healthy donors. In the PCR, 60 Vbeta and 13 Jbeta primers were used. Using immunoSEQ multiplex PCR, the repertoire was profiled, and TCRdb retains in-frame clones only, with some absent. The sample contains 150,000 or so clones, about three quarters of which appear only once. The sequenced material came from PBMCs. The receptors shown here come from a female donor in good health and CMV-seronegative.

J is TRBJ2-5 and V is TRBV23-1; D is possibly TRBD1 (5 bases). TRBV23-1 is treated as an ORF (open reading frame) with a function not yet certain. The CDR3 has 19 amino acids. Trimming pared 2 bases from V and 4 bases from J, leaving 26 bases between. The CDR3 region has the DNA TGCGCCAGCAGTCAAACAACCAGGGCAGCTCAATTTAACGGAGAGACCCAGTACTTC. Its translation is CASSQTTRAAQFNGETQYF.

Many counts were recorded for this clone. The V and J genes are TRBV6-1 and TRBJ1-5; a weak D match, TRBD1 (6 bases). V shed 6 bases and J shed 8 bases, with 14 bases lying between them. From germline, CDR1 is MNHNS and CDR2 SASEGT. The length of the CDR3 is 13 residues. CDR3: CASSAGGSEPQHF. DNA for the CDR3: TGTGCCAGCAGCGCTGGGGGCAGTGAGCCCCAGCATTTT.

This chain uses TRBV4-1 with TRBJ1-4; 12 nucleotides align to TRBD1. The germline gives CDR1 MGHRA, CDR2 YSYEKL. The ends lost 3 bases at V and 6 bases at J; junction bases unmatched: 5. This CDR3 has 16 amino acids. The CDR3, as DNA: TGCGCCAGCAGCCAGGGACAGGGGGCCCGCGATGAAAAACTGTTTTTT. Protein sequence: CASSQGQGARDEKLFF.

This clone came up a few times. This chain uses TRBV20-1 with TRBJ1-2, with D possibly being TRBD1 (5 bases). Trimming removed 6 bases at V and 8 bases at J, with 13 bases between. The length of the CDR3 is 11 residues. Germline lookup yields CDR1 DFQATT and CDR2 SNEGSKA (reference sequence). The CDR3 sequence: CSARDPGGYTF. As DNA, the CDR3 is TGCAGTGCGCGGGACCCTGGGGGCTACACCTTC.

CDR3 in DNA: TGCGCCAGCAGGGCTCTAGCGGGTGGCACCGGGGAGCTGTTTTTT. Amino acids: CASRALAGGTGELFF. This chain connects TRBV5-1 to TRBJ2-2, with TRBD2 matching 8 bases. Per the germline V gene, CDR1 is SGHRS and CDR2 is YFSETQ. The CDR3 is 15 residues long. Trimming at V came to 5 bases and at J to 4 bases, leaving 7 bases not matched to a gene.

The chain links TRBV9 to TRBJ2-5; 15 nucleotides match TRBD2. V shed 2 bases, J shed 5 bases, and the junction held 1 base outside the gene matches. This CDR3 is built from 15 residues. Germline V lookup: CDR1 SGDLS, CDR2 YYNGEE. The CDR3 region is CASSVGTSGRETQYF. Here the CDR3 DNA reads TGTGCCAGCAGCGTCGGGACTAGCGGGAGGGAGACCCAGTACTTC.

The V gene is TRBV10-3, the J gene TRBJ2-1, with 9 bases identical to TRBD2. Germline V gene sequence: CDR1 ENHRY, CDR2 SYGVKD. The CDR3 contains 15 residues. V was pared by 3 bases and J by 6 bases, with 6 bases of the junction left unmatched. CDR3 sequence: CAISDSREGGNEQFF. The CDR3 region has the DNA TGTGCCATCAGTGATTCGCGGGAGGGGGGCAATGAGCAGTTCTTC.

In its sample, this clone was seen a few times. CDR3 DNA sequence: TGTGCCAGCACACGGAAAGGGACAGATAGCAATCAGCCCCAGCATTTT. Amino acids: CASTRKGTDSNQPQHF. This rearrangement joins TRBV19 to TRBJ1-5, with 7 bases fitting TRBD1. The germline gives CDR1 LNHDA, CDR2 SQIVND (reference sequence). The CDR3 extends over 16 amino acids. V was clipped by 9 bases and J by 0 bases; unmatched bases: 11.

The V call is TRBV27, the J call TRBJ1-1, with 9 bases that match TRBD1. V gave up 4 bases and J gave up 5 bases; unmatched junction bases: 8. Germline loops: CDR1 MNHEY, CDR2 SMNVEV (reference sequence). The CDR3 spans 15 residues. In DNA form, the CDR3 reads TGTGCCAGCAGTTCACAGGGGGCTGAGGGGACTGAAGCTTTCTTT. Translation gives CASSSQGAEGTEAFF.

The chain recombines TRBV5-4 with TRBJ2-5, with TRBD1 matching 9 bases. Germline CDR1 reads SGHNT; CDR2 reads YYREEE (reference sequence). There are 14 residues in the CDR3. The trim removed 4 bases at V and 5 bases at J, leaving 6 bases unmatched. The CDR3 reads CASSVPQGAETQYF. DNA for the CDR3: TGTGCCAGCAGCGTACCACAGGGGGCCGAGACCCAGTACTTC.

The chain employs TRBV30 and TRBJ1-2; D gene ambiguous. V lost 3 bases to trimming and J lost 7 bases, with 18 bases between them. CDR3 length: 14 residues. In germline, CDR1 is GTSNPN, CDR2 SVGIG (reference sequence). For the CDR3, the DNA is TGTGCCTGGAGCTCTCAAGGTGGAGCAAGTGGCTACACCTTC. Its protein product is CAWSSQGGASGYTF.

The chain links TRBV7-3 to TRBJ2-7, with 9 bases lining up with TRBD1. V lost 5 bases and J lost 12; bases outside the gene matches: 11. Germline V CDR1 and CDR2: SGHTA, FQGTGA. The CDR3 runs 13 residues. This chain's CDR3 is CASSPKGGTGLYF. The DNA of the CDR3 is TGTGCCAGCAGCCCTAAAGGGGGGACAGGGCTGTACTTC.

This clone was recorded once. V gene TRBV12-5 combines with J gene TRBJ2-7; 7 bases fit TRBD1. The CDR3 has 15 residues. The junction had 6 bases not matched to a gene; V was cut back by 0 bases and J by 4 bases. Germline-derived CDR1 and CDR2 are LGHNT and FRNRAP. Here the CDR3 reads CASGLVDRAGYEQYF. The CDR3 DNA reads TGTGCTAGTGGTTTGGTTGACAGGGCTGGGTACGAGCAGTACTTC. Using reference TRBV12-5 and TRBJ2-7 for the parts outside the CDR3, the full variable domain is DARVTQTPRHKVTEMGQEVTMRCQPILGHNTVFWYRQTMMQGLELLAYFRNRAPLDDSGMPKDRFSAEMPDATLATLKIQPSEPRDSAVYFCASGLVDRAGYEQYFGPGTRLTVT.

This clone turned up a few times. The chain recombines TRBV4-1 with TRBJ1-1, with a weak D call TRBD1 (5 bases). The CDR3 runs to 14 residues. The ends were cut back, 0 bases at V and 7 bases at J, with 12 bases in the middle. Germline values: CDR1 MGHRA, CDR2 YSYEKL. The CDR3 coding sequence is TGCGCCAGCAGCCAAGAGGGGAGGGGCCTTGAAGCTTTCTTT. This codes for CASSQEGRGLEAFF.

The chain is built from TRBV2 and TRBJ1-2; 9 nucleotides align to TRBD1. The V segment lost 6 bases and the J segment 6 bases; nucleotides outside the gene matches: 14. Germline V gene data show CDR1 as SNHLY and CDR2 as FYNNEI. This CDR3 is 16 amino acids long. This CDR3 reads CASRYSRDRVGDGYTF. The CDR3 coding sequence is TGTGCCAGCAGGTACAGCCGGGACAGGGTCGGGGATGGCTACACCTTC.

This clone was found once. The V and J genes are TRBV5-8 and TRBJ2-1; 11 positions agree with TRBD1. Germline V gene lookup returns CDR1 SGHTS and CDR2 YDEGEE. This CDR3 is built from 19 residues. V was pared by 0 bases and J by 6 bases, with 14 bases of the junction left unmatched. CDR3 coding DNA: TGTGCCAGCAGCTTGGTTCTGAAATGGACAGGGGGCAATGGCAATGAGCAGTTCTTC. It translates to CASSLVLKWTGGNGNEQFF.

This clone has only one observation. This chain links TRBV18 with TRBJ2-1, with D possibly being TRBD2 (7 bases). CDR1 KGHSH and CDR2 LQKENI come from the germline V gene. The CDR3 sequence is 16 residues long. The V end was cut by 1 base, the J end by 7 bases, with 17 bases between. This chain's CDR3 is CASSPRGGPAGNEQFF. The CDR3 coding sequence is TGTGCCAGCTCACCACGGGGGGGCCCGGCGGGTAATGAGCAGTTCTTC.

The chain joins TRBV7-3 to TRBJ2-3, with D possibly TRBD1 on 5 matching bases. CDR1 is SGHTA, CDR2 FQGTGA, per germline. With 2 bases removed from V and 7 bases from J, the gap between germline ends came to 7 bases. The CDR3 loop spans 12 amino acids. This CDR3 reads CASSLQGHTQYF. DNA for the CDR3: TGTGCCAGCAGCTTACAGGGTCATACGCAGTATTTT.

The chain is built from TRBV15 and TRBJ2-3; 8 bases align to TRBD2. Per germline, CDR1 LNHNV and CDR2 YYDKDF (reference sequence). The CDR3 runs 14 residues. The junction had 7 bases not matched to a gene; V was cut back by 5 bases and J by 6 bases. For the CDR3, the DNA is TGTGCCACCAGCCCTGGACTAGCCGGCGATACGCAGTATTTT. This codes for CATSPGLAGDTQYF. Filled out from reference TRBV15 and TRBJ2-3, the complete variable domain reads DAMVIQNPRYQVTQFGKPVTLSCSQTLNHNVMYWYQQKSSQAPKLLFHYYDKDFNNEADTPDNFQSRRPNTSFCFLDIRSPGLGDTAMYLCATSPGLAGDTQYFGPGTRLTVL.

The chain recombines TRBV18 with TRBJ2-5; tentative D call: TRBD1 (6 bases). V lost 3 bases to trimming and J lost 1 base, with 9 bases between them. The CDR3 totals 14 residues. CDR1 is KGHSH, CDR2 LQKENI, per germline. The CDR3 reads CASSPLDSQETQYF. Here the CDR3 DNA reads TGTGCCAGCTCACCTCTGGACAGCCAAGAGACCCAGTACTTC.

The V gene is TRBV15, the J gene TRBJ2-1, with 7 bases matching TRBD2. Germline-derived CDR1 and CDR2 are LNHNV and YYDKDF (reference sequence). V lost 1 base to trimming and J lost 4 bases; unmatched junction nucleotides: 13. The CDR3 extends over 18 amino acids. DNA for the CDR3: TGTGCCACCAGCAGAGTTGCTGGTGGGAGGGGTCCATACAATGAGCAGTTCTTC. It translates to CATSRVAGGRGPYNEQFF.

V is TRBV7-3 and J is TRBJ2-1; possibly TRBD2 for D (5 bases). Germline CDR1 reads SGHTA; CDR2 reads FQGTGA. V was cut by 5 bases and J by 2 bases, with 10 bases left in between. This CDR3 has 14 residues. The DNA for the CDR3 is TGTGCCAGCAGCCCTCCGGGAACCTACAATGAGCAGTTCTTC. Translating it yields CASSPPGTYNEQFF.

This rearrangement joins TRBV6-1 to TRBJ1-3; D gene ambiguous. This CDR3 is built from 14 residues. Per the germline V gene, CDR1 is MNHNS and CDR2 is SASEGT. Trimming pared 10 bases from V and 3 bases from J, leaving 16 bases between. CDR3 amino acids: CATTPRSYGNTIYF. The CDR3 nucleotides read TGTGCCACCACCCCCAGGTCATATGGAAACACCATATATTTT.

The chain joins TRBV29-1 to TRBJ2-7, with a weak D call TRBD2 (7 bases). The germline gives CDR1 SQVTM, CDR2 ANQGSEA. The CDR3 is 12 amino acids. With 7 bases removed from V and 3 bases from J, the gap between germline ends came to 13 bases. The DNA for the CDR3 is TGCAGCGGGGCGGGGGCTCTCTACGAGCAGTACTTC. Translated: CSGAGALYEQYF.

The chain recombines TRBV27 with TRBJ1-6; 12 bases map to TRBD1. The germline gives CDR1 MNHEY, CDR2 SMNVEV (reference sequence). Trimming took 6 bases from V and 7 from J; bases not matched to a gene: 7. This CDR3 region has 16 residues. In DNA form, the CDR3 reads TGTGCCAGCAGGGCCCGGGACAGGGGGCGGAATTCACCCCTCCACTTT. Translating it yields CASRARDRGRNSPLHF.

On this clone: Other nucleotide sequences in the sample specify the same CDR3. The chain combines TRBV6-6 with TRBJ1-1, with 9 bases identical to TRBD1. Germline CDR1 and CDR2: MNHNY and SVGAGI (reference sequence). V trimming: 6 bases; J trimming: 4 bases; junction bases outside the gene matches: 6. The CDR3 has 14 amino acids. This chain's CDR3 is CASRSDRGSTEAFF. The DNA of the CDR3 is TGTGCCAGCAGGTCCGACAGGGGGAGCACTGAAGCTTTCTTT.

The gene calls are TRBV30 and TRBJ1-1, with D possibly TRBD1 on 5 matching bases. CDR3 length equals 14 residues. V shed 2 bases and J shed 5 bases, with 15 bases lying between them. CDR1 GTSNPN and CDR2 SVGIG come from the germline V gene (reference sequence). This CDR3 is CAWSLGPGGTEAFF. The CDR3 region has the DNA TGTGCCTGGAGTTTGGGACCGGGAGGAACTGAAGCTTTCTTT.